One sample yielded the 26 T cell receptor beta chains listed below, sequenced in a study of T cells in Graves' hyperthyroidism and ophthalmopathy. It was RNA transcripts that yielded the amplified TCR beta CDR3 regions. RT-PCR in the first round (using the HTBI primer set) targeted the TCR CDR3. One entry per CDR3 protein, called by TCRdb with MiXCR from the multiplex PCR reads. Of around 450,000 distinct CDR3 sequences in the sample, roughly 13% were seen once. The material sequenced was blood. The receptors come from a woman aged 18-29 years with Graves' hyperthyroidism.

The chain employs TRBV6-1 and TRBJ1-2, with no clear D. The CDR3 consists of 13 residues. The V and J ends lost 2 bases and 6 bases respectively, with 10 bases between them. Germline assignment: CDR1 MNHNS and CDR2 SASEGT. CDR3: CASSEPGVNGYTF. CDR3 sequence (DNA): TGTGCCAGCAGTGAACCCGGGGTGAATGGCTACACCTTC.

To note about this clonotype: Compared with germline, one end of the junction differs, possibly owing to a read error. Here the CDR3 DNA reads TGTGCCACCAGGAGAGACTCTCTCAGCTCCTATAATTCACCCCTCCACTTT. This encodes CATRRDSLSSYNSPLHF. This chain connects TRBV15 to TRBJ1-6; D remains ambiguous. Germline CDR1 LNHNV, CDR2 YYDKDF (reference sequence). The length of the CDR3 is 17 residues.

CDR3 sequence: CASSTGGGVGTEAFF. The CDR3 nucleotides are TGTGCCAGCAGCACGGGAGGGGGCGTTGGCACTGAAGCTTTCTTT. The chain combines TRBV7-9 with TRBJ1-1; 7 positions match TRBD1. The CDR3 consists of 15 residues. The V and J ends lost 5 bases and 4 bases, in that order; junction bases with no gene match: 10. Per germline, CDR1 SEHNR and CDR2 FQNEAQ (reference sequence).

The sample holds many counts of this clonotype. The chain carries TRBV20-1 and TRBJ1-1; a weak D match, TRBD1 (5 bases). V lost 0 bases, J lost 3 bases, and 17 bases lay in between. Per germline, CDR1 DFQATT and CDR2 SNEGSKA (reference sequence). This CDR3 contains 16 residues. CDR3 sequence reads: CSARESWGVRHTEAFF. The CDR3 region has the DNA TGCAGTGCTAGAGAATCTTGGGGCGTGAGGCACACTGAAGCTTTCTTT.

This clonotype was detected ten times or more. The chain combines TRBV3-1 with TRBJ2-7; D unclear. There are 15 residues in the CDR3. V gave up 0 bases and J gave up 7 bases, with 16 bases separating them. Germline CDR1 and CDR2: LGHDT and YNNKEL (reference sequence). The CDR3 DNA is TGTGCCAGCAGCCAAGATCTCGGGCCGTGGTGGGAGCAGTACTTC. This gives the protein CASSQDLGPWWEQYF.

This clonotype was observed a single time. The rearrangement joins TRBV5-1 to TRBJ2-1; D possibly matches TRBD1 or TRBD2 (5 bases each). V was shortened by 5 bases and J by 5 bases, with 11 bases between the two germline ends. CDR1 and CDR2 from the germline V gene are SGHRS and YFSETQ. The CDR3 runs to 13 residues. The CDR3 nucleotides read TGCGCCAGCAGTCGGGACGTCAACAATGAGCAGTTCTTC. As protein: CASSRDVNNEQFF.

This clonotype was recorded only once. The chain is built from TRBV15 and TRBJ2-3, with a possible D match to TRBD2 (5 bases). The CDR3 totals 16 residues. Germline V gene sequence: CDR1 LNHNV, CDR2 YYDKDF (reference sequence). Between the trimmed V and J ends, which lost 0 bases and 2 bases, there was a span of 12 bases. The CDR3 DNA sequence: TGTGCCACCAGCAGAGATCTAAGCGGTCTCACAGATACGCAGTATTTT. Translated: CATSRDLSGLTDTQYF.

This clonotype was counted only a few times. The rearrangement uses TRBV15 and TRBJ2-2; 7 nucleotides align to TRBD1. The J segment lost 1 base and the V segment lost 5 bases, leaving 4 bases of the junction unmatched. Germline V gene data show CDR1 as LNHNV and CDR2 as YYDKDF (reference sequence). The CDR3 spans 15 residues. CDR3 nucleotides: TGTGCCACCAGCTACCGGACAGGGAACACCGGGGAGCTGTTTTTT. It translates to CATSYRTGNTGELFF.

With respect to this clonotype: This could be a read error, since a much larger clone is one nucleotide away. This rearrangement joins TRBV7-9 to TRBJ2-3, with TRBD2 as a possible D gene (6 bases). From germline, CDR1 is SEHNR and CDR2 FQNEAQ (reference sequence). The CDR3 has 16 residues. The ends were cut back, 1 base at V and 4 bases at J, with 15 bases in the middle. For the CDR3, the DNA is TGTGCCAGCAGCTTAGGTACTAGCAGACCAGCAGATACGCAGTATTTT. Translating it yields CASSLGTSRPADTQYF.

Many counts were recorded for this clonotype. The CDR3 reads CAWEAGSSYEQYF. CDR3 nucleotides: TGTGCCTGGGAAGCGGGGAGCTCCTACGAGCAGTACTTC. This rearrangement joins TRBV30 to TRBJ2-7; 7 bases are a match to TRBD2. After removal of 5 bases from V and 0 bases from J, the junction contained 4 bases not matched to a gene. The V gene's germline CDR1 is GTSNPN and CDR2 SVGIG (reference sequence). The CDR3 has 13 amino acids.

This clonotype was recorded at least ten times. J is TRBJ1-6 and V is TRBV6-1, with D tentatively TRBD1 (5 bases). Trimming removed 8 bases at V and 2 bases at J, with 10 bases between. The CDR3 is 14 amino acids. Germline loops: CDR1 MNHNS, CDR2 SASEGT. The CDR3 DNA is TGTGCCAGCGGAGCAGGGCCCTATAATTCACCCCTCCACTTT. It codes for CASGAGPYNSPLHF.

This clonotype was seen a few times. The rearrangement joins TRBV3-1 to TRBJ2-7, with a possible D match to TRBD2 (6 bases). The ends were cut back, 5 bases at V and 5 bases at J, with 19 bases in the middle. This CDR3 region has 15 residues. CDR1 is LGHDT, CDR2 YNNKEL, per germline (reference sequence). The CDR3 DNA is TGTGCCAGCAGCGTTTCCCCGGCGGGACTCCACGAGCAGTACTTC. Its protein product is CASSVSPAGLHEQYF.

In its sample, this clonotype was seen a few times. This chain links TRBV28 with TRBJ2-7; D remains unclear. V was shortened by 10 bases and J by 4 bases, with 17 bases between the two germline ends. CDR3 size: 13 residues. Germline V lookup: CDR1 MDHEN, CDR2 SYDVKM. Here the CDR3 reads CATHPETLYEQYF. The CDR3 nucleotides read TGTGCCACACACCCCGAGACGTTGTACGAGCAGTACTTC.

The CDR3 reads CASSIGPESYYGYTF. CDR3 DNA sequence: TGTGCCAGTAGTATCGGGCCAGAGAGCTACTATGGCTACACCTTC. This chain connects TRBV19 to TRBJ1-2; D not resolved. This CDR3 is 15 amino acids long. The V gene lost 3 bases and the J gene lost 3 bases, with 14 bases spanning the gap. Per the germline V gene, CDR1 is LNHDA and CDR2 is SQIVND (reference sequence).

This clonotype was counted many times. V usage is TRBV30 and J usage is TRBJ2-7; no clear D. V lost 3 bases, J lost 2 bases, and 11 bases lay in between. Germline-derived CDR1 and CDR2 are GTSNPN and SVGIG (reference sequence). This CDR3 contains 13 residues. CDR3 DNA: TGTGCCTGGAGAAGAGGACCCACCTACGAGCAGTACTTC. Encoded protein: CAWRRGPTYEQYF. Supplemented by reference TRBV30 and TRBJ2-7, the full variable domain reads SQTIHQWPATLVQPVGSPLSLECTVEGTSNPNLYWYRQAAGRGLQLLFYSVGIGQISSEVPQNLSASRPQDRQFILSSKKLLLSDSGFYLCAWRRGPTYEQYFGPGTRLTVT.

In its sample, this clonotype was seen many times. This rearrangement joins TRBV7-2 to TRBJ2-3; D is unclear. CDR3 length: 14 amino acids. The germline V gene has CDR1 SGHTA and CDR2 FQGNSA. Trimming took 1 base from V and 2 from J, leaving 7 bases between them. This CDR3 is CASSLVPFTDTQYF. As DNA, the CDR3 is TGTGCCAGCAGCTTAGTGCCTTTCACAGATACGCAGTATTTT.

This clonotype was observed a handful of times. The J gene is TRBJ2-7, the V gene TRBV6-1; TRBD2 matches 14 bases. The CDR3 has 15 residues. V was clipped by 6 bases and J by 5 bases; unmatched bases: 6. CDR1 and CDR2 (germline): MNHNS, SASEGT. The chain's CDR3 is CASRGTSGSLNEQYF. CDR3 bases: TGTGCCAGCAGGGGGACTAGCGGGAGTTTGAACGAGCAGTACTTC.

This clonotype has ten or more counts. The chain has TRBV7-2 and TRBJ2-2; 9 bases line up with TRBD1. Germline V gene lookup returns CDR1 SGHTA and CDR2 FQGNSA. The CDR3 runs to 15 residues. V was pared by 5 bases and J by 4 bases, with 5 bases of the junction left unmatched. The CDR3 here is CASSATGGGTGELFF. CDR3 coding DNA: TGTGCCAGCAGCGCAACAGGGGGCGGCACCGGGGAGCTGTTTTTT.

This clonotype was recorded at least ten times. This chain links TRBV5-1 with TRBJ2-2; a possible D gene is TRBD2 (5 bases). This CDR3 has 15 residues. V lost 0 bases and J 1 base, leaving 7 bases between the germline ends. Germline CDR1 and CDR2: SGHRS and YFSETQ. DNA of the CDR3: TGCGCCAGCAGCTTGGGGACTTGGAACACCGGGGAGCTGTTTTTT. This encodes CASSLGTWNTGELFF.

The CDR3 bases are TGCAGTGCTACGGGACTAGCGGGAGCGAACGAGCAGTACTTC. Protein product: CSATGLAGANEQYF. The chain couples TRBV20-1 to TRBJ2-7; 14 bases align to TRBD2. Looked up from germline, CDR1 is DFQATT and CDR2 is SNEGSKA (reference sequence). The CDR3 contains 14 residues. V shed 4 bases, J shed 5 bases, and the junction held 4 bases outside the gene matches.

This clonotype appeared many times. The chain uses TRBV9 and TRBJ2-7; no clear D gene. This CDR3 has 15 amino acids. Germline V lookup: CDR1 SGDLS, CDR2 YYNGEE. The V end was cut by 0 bases, the J end by 0 bases, with 10 bases between. The CDR3 is CASSVEGRSSYEQYF. CDR3 DNA: TGTGCCAGCAGCGTAGAGGGCAGAAGCTCCTACGAGCAGTACTTC.

This clonotype has a handful of counts. The V and J genes are TRBV5-6 and TRBJ1-1; 9 bases line up with TRBD1. The length of the CDR3 is 16 residues. Germline loops: CDR1 SGHDT, CDR2 YYEEEE. Trimming removed 0 bases from V and 6 bases from J; junction bases left unmatched: 9. The CDR3 sequence is CASSLGTGGYFSEAFF. CDR3 bases: TGTGCCAGCAGCTTGGGTACAGGGGGCTATTTCTCTGAAGCTTTCTTT.

This sequence joins TRBV6-1 and TRBJ2-7; TRBD2 aligns across 9 bases. This CDR3 has 18 residues. CDR1 MNHNS and CDR2 SASEGT come from the germline V gene. Trimming at V came to 6 bases and at J to 0 bases, leaving 15 bases not matched to a gene. The CDR3 DNA follows: TGTGCCAGCAGCCTCACCCCAGGGGGTAGCGGGAGCTCCTACGAGCAGTACTTC. This translates into CASSLTPGGSGSSYEQYF.

In this sample, this clonotype turned up a few times. The chain recombines TRBV12-3 or TRBV12-4 with TRBJ2-2; a possible D gene is TRBD2 (6 bases). V lost 6 bases to trimming and J lost 9 bases, with 14 bases between them. The CDR3 totals 13 residues. The CDR3 DNA reads as TGTGCCAGCAGCCCCGGGACTTCTCGGGAGCTGTTTTTT. It codes for CASSPGTSRELFF.

This clonotype was counted at least ten times. CDR3: CASSWTPGNTEAFF. CDR3 DNA: TGTGCCAGCAGCTGGACCCCGGGGAACACTGAAGCTTTCTTT. This sequence joins TRBV5-5 and TRBJ1-1, with D unclear. From germline, CDR1 is SGHKS and CDR2 YYEKEE (reference sequence). With 3 bases removed from V and 1 base from J, the gap between germline ends came to 10 bases. The CDR3 sequence is 14 residues long.

CDR3 coding DNA: TGTGCCAGCAGTTTTAATGCCGGGGGGGGGGGTACGCAGTATTTT. It encodes CASSFNAGGGGTQYF. The chain links TRBV12-3 or TRBV12-4 to TRBJ2-3, with 8 bases lining up with TRBD2. This CDR3 is built from 15 residues. Trimming at V came to 3 bases and at J to 8 bases, leaving 10 bases not matched to a gene.